This T cell receptor beta chain was captured by sequencing in a study of cytotoxic CD8 clonotypes in ibrutinib-treated CLL (dated by TCRdb to 2020 to 2023). About the full investigation: The cohort included roughly 15 treatment-naive and 11 to 12 relapsed/refractory patients; approximately 17 were IGHV unmutated. Responses were partial in around 25 patients and complete in 2; after median approximately 67 months follow-up, about 14 stayed in remission and about twelve progressed. Response samples were taken after a median of approximately eleven months on treatment, ranging from about 6 to 36 months. On average, each sample had 255,043 productive templates and approximately 85,000 productive rearrangements. Longitudinal samples were obtainable from 26 of the 86 participants in the trial. Cryopreserved peripheral blood mononuclear cells were collected at three points: before therapy, at response, and at either sustained remission or disease progression. Every sample from remission and from progressive disease was obtained while the patients were still on ibrutinib.

A MiSeq instrument was used for deep resolution sequencing, which targeted depths ranging from 1 in 1 million up to 1 in 200,000 T cells, with coverage averaging 10x for each clonotype. The immunoSEQ hsTCRB Kit was used to generate the TCR beta libraries. Per the authors' processing: Data were analyzed with ImmunoSEQ Data Assistant and ImmunoSEQ Analyzer, with V, D and J genes assigned per IMGT definitions. Clonality, with values ranging from 0 to 1, was calculated as one minus the normalized Shannon entropy of productive rearrangement frequencies. Only overrepresented clonotypes making up at least 0.05% of the repertoire of each patient were included in the public clonotype analysis. About a dozen age-matched healthy donor repertoires from immuneACCESS served as clonality controls. Not all clones reach the TCRdb copy of this immuneACCESS table, which keeps in-frame sequences only. Checked studies attribute under half of the gap to unresolved V genes and leave the rest unexplained. The DNA was the basis for D and trimming; V, J and clone size are from that table. This sample has approximately 70,000 clones in its table, and around nine tenths of those were observed once. Jointly, the top ten make up approximately 3% of the sample.

In light of the paper, this sample's time point label describes: about a year on ibrutinib. For TCR beta library preparation, about 2 micrograms of genomic DNA were extracted from the cryopreserved PBMCs. Longitudinal blood samples from CLL patients on ibrutinib monotherapy were analyzed using high-throughput TCR beta sequencing. The patients took part in an open-label, single-center phase 2 trial of ibrutinib monotherapy. The V and J ends are trimmed by 5 bases and 4 bases, leaving 21 bases between them. The germline V gene supplies CDR1 SGHRS and CDR2 YFSETQ. The CDR3 contains 16 residues, cysteine and phenylalanine counted. Only CDR3 DNA is held: 48 bases, read in frame from base 1. General findings and caveats noted by the study authors: Baseline clonality exceeded that of age-matched healthy donors and correlated strongly with circulating CD8+ T-cell counts. Public clonotypes were rare and either shrank or stayed stable during treatment, and the rise in clonality at ibrutinib response reflected expansion of private clonotypes. Sampling times were not matched between sustained-remission and progressing patients, and lymph node repertoires were not studied. Clonality rose at ibrutinib response, remained stable during sustained remission, and dropped back toward baseline at progression.

Of note for this clone: This receptor's antigen is unknown. The sample holds no much larger clone one base away, and base qualities are not on file.

Recombination joined TRBV5-1 with TRBJ2-5; possibly the D gene is TRBD1, per 6 matching bases. The starting material was PBMCs, obtained after 12 months of ibrutinib treatment. This TCR was sampled from a human donor with chronic lymphocytic leukemia. The nucleotide sequence reads TGCGCCAGCAGGCAACCGGGACAAGTTTGGGGAGAGACCCAGTACTTC. The encoded protein is CASRQPGQVWGETQYF.